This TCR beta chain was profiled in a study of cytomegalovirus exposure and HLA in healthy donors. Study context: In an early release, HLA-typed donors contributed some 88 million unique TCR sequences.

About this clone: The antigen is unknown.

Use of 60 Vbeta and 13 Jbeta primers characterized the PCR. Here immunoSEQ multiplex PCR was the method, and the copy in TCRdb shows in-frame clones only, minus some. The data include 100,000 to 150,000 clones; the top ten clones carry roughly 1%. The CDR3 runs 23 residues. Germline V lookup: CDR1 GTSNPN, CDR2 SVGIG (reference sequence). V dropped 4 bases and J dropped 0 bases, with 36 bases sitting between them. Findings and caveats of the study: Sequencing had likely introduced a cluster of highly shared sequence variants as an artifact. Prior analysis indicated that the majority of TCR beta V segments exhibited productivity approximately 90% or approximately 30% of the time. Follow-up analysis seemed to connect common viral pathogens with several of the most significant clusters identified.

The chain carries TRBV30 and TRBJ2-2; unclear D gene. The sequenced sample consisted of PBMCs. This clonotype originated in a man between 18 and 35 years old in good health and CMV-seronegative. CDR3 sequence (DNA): TGTGCCTGGACCTCCCCCGACCTACAGATCCGGTGGCCACACAGAACGAACACCGGGGAGCTGTTTTTT. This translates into CAWTSPDLQIRWPHRTNTGELFF.